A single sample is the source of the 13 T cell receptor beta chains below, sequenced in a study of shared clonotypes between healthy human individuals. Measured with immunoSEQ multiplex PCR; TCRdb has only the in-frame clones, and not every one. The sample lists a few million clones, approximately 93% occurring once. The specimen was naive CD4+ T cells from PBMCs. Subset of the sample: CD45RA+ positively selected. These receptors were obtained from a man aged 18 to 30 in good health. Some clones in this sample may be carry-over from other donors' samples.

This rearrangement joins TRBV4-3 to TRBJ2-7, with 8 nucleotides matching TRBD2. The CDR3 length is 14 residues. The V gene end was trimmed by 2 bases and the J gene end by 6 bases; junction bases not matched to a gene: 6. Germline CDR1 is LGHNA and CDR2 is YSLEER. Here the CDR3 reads CASSQPNRGGEQYF. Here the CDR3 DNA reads TGCGCCAGCAGCCAACCCAATCGGGGGGGCGAGCAGTACTTC.

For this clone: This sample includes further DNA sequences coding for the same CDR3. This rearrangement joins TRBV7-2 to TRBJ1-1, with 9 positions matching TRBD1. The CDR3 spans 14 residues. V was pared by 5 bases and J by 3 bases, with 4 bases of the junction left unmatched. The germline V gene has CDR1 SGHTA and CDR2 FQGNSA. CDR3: CASSPDRGDTEAFF. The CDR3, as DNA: TGTGCCAGCAGCCCGGACAGGGGTGACACTGAAGCTTTCTTT.

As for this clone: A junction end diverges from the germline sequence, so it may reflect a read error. The CDR3 reads CASSEAGLAGGPF. CDR3 DNA sequence: TGTGCCAGCAGTGAAGCGGGACTAGCGGGAGGGCCGTTC. The V call is TRBV2, the J call TRBJ2-7; 16 bases match TRBD2. The length of the CDR3 is 13 residues. Germline lookup yields CDR1 SNHLY and CDR2 FYNNEI.

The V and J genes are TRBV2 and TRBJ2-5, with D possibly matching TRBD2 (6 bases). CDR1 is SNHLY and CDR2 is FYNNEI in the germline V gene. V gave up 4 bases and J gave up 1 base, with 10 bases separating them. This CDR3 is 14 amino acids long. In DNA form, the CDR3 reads TGTGCCAGCAGTGCTCGGACTATCCAAGAGACCCAGTACTTC. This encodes CASSARTIQETQYF.

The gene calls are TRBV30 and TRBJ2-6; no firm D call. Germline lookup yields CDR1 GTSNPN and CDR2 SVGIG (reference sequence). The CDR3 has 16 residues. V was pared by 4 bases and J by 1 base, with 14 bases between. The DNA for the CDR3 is TGTGCCTGGAAGCACCCTGTTCAGTCTGGGGCCAACGTCCTGACTTTC. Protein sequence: CAWKHPVQSGANVLTF.

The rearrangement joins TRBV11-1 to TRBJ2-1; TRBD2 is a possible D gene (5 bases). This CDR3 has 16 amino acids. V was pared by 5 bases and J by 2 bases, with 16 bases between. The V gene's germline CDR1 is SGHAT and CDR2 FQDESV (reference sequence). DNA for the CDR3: TGTGCCAGCAGCGGGTTTTCAGCGGAGCCCTACAATGAGCAGTTCTTC. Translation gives CASSGFSAEPYNEQFF.

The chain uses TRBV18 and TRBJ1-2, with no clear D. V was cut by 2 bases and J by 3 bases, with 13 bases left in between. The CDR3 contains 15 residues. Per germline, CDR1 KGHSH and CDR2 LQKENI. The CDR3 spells CASSPAAGSYYGYTF. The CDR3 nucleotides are TGTGCCAGCTCACCAGCGGCTGGAAGTTACTATGGCTACACCTTC.

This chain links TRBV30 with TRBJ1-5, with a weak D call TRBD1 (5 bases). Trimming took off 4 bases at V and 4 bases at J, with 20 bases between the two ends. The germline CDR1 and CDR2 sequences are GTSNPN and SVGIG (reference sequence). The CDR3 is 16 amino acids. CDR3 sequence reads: CAWTPEGNWGNQPQHF. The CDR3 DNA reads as TGTGCCTGGACCCCAGAGGGCAACTGGGGGAATCAGCCCCAGCATTTT.

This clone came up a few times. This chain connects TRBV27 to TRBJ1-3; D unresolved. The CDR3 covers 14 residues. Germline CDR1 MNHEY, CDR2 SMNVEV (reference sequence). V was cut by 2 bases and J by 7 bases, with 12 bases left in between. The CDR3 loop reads CASSLVPFMNTIYF. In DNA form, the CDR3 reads TGTGCCAGCAGTTTAGTCCCCTTCATGAACACCATATATTTT.

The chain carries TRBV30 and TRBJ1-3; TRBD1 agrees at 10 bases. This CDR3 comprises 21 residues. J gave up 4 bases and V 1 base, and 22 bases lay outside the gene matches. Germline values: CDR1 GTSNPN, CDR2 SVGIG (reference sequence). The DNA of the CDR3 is TGTGCCTGGAGTGGTCTAGCGAAACCGGGACAGGGGCGTCGGGTAGGAAACACCATATATTTT. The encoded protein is CAWSGLAKPGQGRRVGNTIYF.

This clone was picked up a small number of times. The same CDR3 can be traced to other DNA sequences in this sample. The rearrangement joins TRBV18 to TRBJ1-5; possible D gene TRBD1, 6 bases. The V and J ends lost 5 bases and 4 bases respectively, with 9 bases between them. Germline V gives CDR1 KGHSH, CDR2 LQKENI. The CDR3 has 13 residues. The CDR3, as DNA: TGTGCCAGCTCAGCGGACAGAAATCAGCCCCAGCATTTT. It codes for CASSADRNQPQHF.

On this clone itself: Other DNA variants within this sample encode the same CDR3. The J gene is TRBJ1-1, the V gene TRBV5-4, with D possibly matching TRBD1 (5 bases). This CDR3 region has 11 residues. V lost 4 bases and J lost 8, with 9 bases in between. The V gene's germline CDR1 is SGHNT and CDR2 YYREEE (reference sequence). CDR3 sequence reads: CASSLRGEAFF. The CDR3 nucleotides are TGTGCCAGCAGCCTGAGGGGAGAAGCTTTCTTT.

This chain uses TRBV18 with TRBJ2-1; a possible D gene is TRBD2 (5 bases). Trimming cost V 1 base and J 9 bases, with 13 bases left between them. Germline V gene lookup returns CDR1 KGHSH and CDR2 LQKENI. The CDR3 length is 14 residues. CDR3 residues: CASSPRDTGIEQFF. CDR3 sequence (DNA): TGTGCCAGCTCACCACGCGACACCGGGATTGAGCAGTTCTTC.